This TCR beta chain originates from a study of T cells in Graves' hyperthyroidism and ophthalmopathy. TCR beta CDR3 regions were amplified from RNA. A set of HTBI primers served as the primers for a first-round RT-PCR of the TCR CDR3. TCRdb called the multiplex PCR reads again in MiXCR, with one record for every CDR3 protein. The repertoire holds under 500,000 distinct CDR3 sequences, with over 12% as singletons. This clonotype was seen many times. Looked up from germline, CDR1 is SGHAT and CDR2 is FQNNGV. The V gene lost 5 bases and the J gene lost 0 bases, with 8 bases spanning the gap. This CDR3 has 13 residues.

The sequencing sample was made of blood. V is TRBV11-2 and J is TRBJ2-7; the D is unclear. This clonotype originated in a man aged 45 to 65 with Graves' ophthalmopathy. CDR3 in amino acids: CASSTTHSYEQYF. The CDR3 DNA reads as TGTGCCAGCAGCACTACACACTCCTACGAGCAGTACTTC.